This is a list of T cell receptor beta chains from one sample in a study of CD4 T cells in relation to SARS-CoV-2 and coronaviruses. Antigen specificity for these receptors is unknown. Measured with immunoSEQ multiplex PCR; TCRdb has only the in-frame clones, and not every one. The sample yields 20,000 to 25,000 clones, approximately 76% seen once. The source material was CD4+ T cells from PBMCs, cultured in vitro. The receptors were sampled from a human donor in good health. CDR3s include the opening cysteine and the closing phenylalanine or tryptophan. A D gene is named only where the DNA matches it firmly. Part of the rows lack a size; the others show once, few, many or a class for expanded clones.

j_call v_call clone_size d_call cdr3_aa cdr3_nt
TRBJ2-5 TRBV2 NA TRBD1 CASSPSLDRQETQYF TGTGCCAGCAGTCCTTCATTGGACAGGCAAGAGACCCAGTACTTC
TRBJ1-1 TRBV18 NA NA CASSVEMNTEAFF TGTGCCAGCTCAGTAGAGATGAACACTGAAGCTTTCTTT
TRBJ2-3 TRBV18 NA NA CASSPTASTDTQYF TGTGCCAGCTCACCGACAGCTAGCACAGATACGCAGTATTTT
TRBJ1-5 TRBV4-1 few TRBD1 CASSQDRTQAVPQHF TGCGCCAGCAGCCAGGACAGGACCCAGGCGGTGCCCCAGCATTTT
TRBJ2-7 TRBV11-3 few TRBD1 CASSHGRTGKREQYF TGTGCCAGCAGCCACGGCCGGACAGGGAAGAGGGAGCAGTACTTC
TRBJ2-7 TRBV19 NA TRBD1 CASSRPGRDRGLREQYF TGTGCCAGTAGCCGACCGGGACGGGACAGGGGGCTGCGCGAGCAGTACTTC
TRBJ1-5 TRBV28 NA NA CASGAGLSNQPQHF TGTGCCAGCGGGGCCGGCCTTAGCAATCAGCCCCAGCATTTT
TRBJ2-2 TRBV28 NA NA CASSFRHDANTGELFF TGTGCCAGCAGTTTCCGGCACGATGCGAACACCGGGGAGCTGTTTTTT
TRBJ2-2 TRBV19 NA TRBD2 CASRSGGRGGELFF TGTGCCAGTAGGAGCGGGGGACGGGGCGGGGAGCTGTTTTTT
TRBJ1-5 TRBV15 NA NA CATSSPTTDSNQPQHF TGTGCCACCAGCAGTCCTACGACAGATAGCAATCAGCCCCAGCATTTT
TRBJ2-1 TRBV29-1 NA NA CSVDRARAYNEQFF TGCAGCGTTGACAGGGCCCGTGCCTACAATGAGCAGTTCTTC
TRBJ1-5 TRBV7-2 NA TRBD1 CASSYTTGGGQPQHF TGTGCCAGCAGCTACACCACAGGGGGCGGTCAGCCCCAGCATTTT
TRBJ2-5 TRBV7-3 NA NA CASSSPGDPPNF TGTGCCAGCAGCTCTCCCGGGGACCCCCCAAACTTC